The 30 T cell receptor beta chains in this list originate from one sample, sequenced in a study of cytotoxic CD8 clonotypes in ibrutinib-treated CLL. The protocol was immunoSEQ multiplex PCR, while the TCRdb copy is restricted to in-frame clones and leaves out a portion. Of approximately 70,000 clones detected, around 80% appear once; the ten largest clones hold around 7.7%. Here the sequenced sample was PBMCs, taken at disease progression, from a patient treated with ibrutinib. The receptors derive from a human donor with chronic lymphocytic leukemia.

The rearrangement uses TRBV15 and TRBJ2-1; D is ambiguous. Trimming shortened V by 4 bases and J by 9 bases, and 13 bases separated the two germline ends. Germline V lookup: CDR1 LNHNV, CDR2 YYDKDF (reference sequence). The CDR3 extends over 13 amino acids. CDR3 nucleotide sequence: TGTGCCACCAGCACCCGCCAGACCCCTGAGCAGTTCTTC. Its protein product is CATSTRQTPEQFF.

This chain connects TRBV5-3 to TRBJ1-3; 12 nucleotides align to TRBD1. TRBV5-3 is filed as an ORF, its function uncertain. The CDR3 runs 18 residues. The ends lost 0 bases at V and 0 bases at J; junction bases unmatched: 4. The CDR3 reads CARSLVGQGAYSGNTIYF. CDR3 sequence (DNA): TGTGCCAGAAGCTTGGTGGGACAGGGGGCGTACTCTGGAAACACCATATATTTT.

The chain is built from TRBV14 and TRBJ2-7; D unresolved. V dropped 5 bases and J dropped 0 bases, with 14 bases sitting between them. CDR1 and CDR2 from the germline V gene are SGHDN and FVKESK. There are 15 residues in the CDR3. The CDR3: CASSNLHRGSYEQYF. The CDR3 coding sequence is TGTGCCAGCAGCAACCTTCACCGCGGCTCCTACGAGCAGTACTTC.

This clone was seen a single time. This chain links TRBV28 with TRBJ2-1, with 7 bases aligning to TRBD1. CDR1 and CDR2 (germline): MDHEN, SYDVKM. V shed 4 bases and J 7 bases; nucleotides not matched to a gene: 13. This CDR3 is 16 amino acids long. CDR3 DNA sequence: TGTGCCAGCAGTTCCCTCGGGACAGAGGCGTGGAATGAGCAGTTCTTC. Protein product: CASSSLGTEAWNEQFF.

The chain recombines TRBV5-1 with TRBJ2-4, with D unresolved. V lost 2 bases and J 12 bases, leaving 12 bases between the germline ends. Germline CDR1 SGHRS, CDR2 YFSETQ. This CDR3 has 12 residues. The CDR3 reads CASSFVAGHQYF. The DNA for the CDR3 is TGCGCCAGCAGCTTTGTGGCTGGGCATCAGTACTTC.

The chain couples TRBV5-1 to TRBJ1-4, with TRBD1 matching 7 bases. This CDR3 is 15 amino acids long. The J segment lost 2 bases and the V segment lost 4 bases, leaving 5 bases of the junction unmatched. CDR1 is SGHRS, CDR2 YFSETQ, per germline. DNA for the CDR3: TGCGCCAGCAGCATACAGGGGATGACTAATGAAAAACTGTTTTTT. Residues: CASSIQGMTNEKLFF.

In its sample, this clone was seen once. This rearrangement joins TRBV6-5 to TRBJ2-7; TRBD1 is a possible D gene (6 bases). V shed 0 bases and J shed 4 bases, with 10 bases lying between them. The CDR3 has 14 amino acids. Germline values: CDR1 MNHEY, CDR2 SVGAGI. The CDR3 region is CASSYSWQGYEQYF. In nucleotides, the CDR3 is TGTGCCAGCAGTTACTCTTGGCAGGGGTACGAGCAGTACTTC.

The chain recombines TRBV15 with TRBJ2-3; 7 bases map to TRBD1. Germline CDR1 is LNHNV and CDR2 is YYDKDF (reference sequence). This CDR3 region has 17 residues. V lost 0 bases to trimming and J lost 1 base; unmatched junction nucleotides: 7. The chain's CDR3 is CATSRDLGTEGTDTQYF. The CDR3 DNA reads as TGTGCCACCAGCAGAGATCTCGGGACAGAGGGCACAGATACGCAGTATTTT.

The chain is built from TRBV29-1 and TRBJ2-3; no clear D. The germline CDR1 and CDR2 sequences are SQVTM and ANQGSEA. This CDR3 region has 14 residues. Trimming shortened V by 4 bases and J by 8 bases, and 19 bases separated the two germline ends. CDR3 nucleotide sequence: TGCAGCGTTGGGGCACTTCCTTCCACCCGTACGCAGTATTTT. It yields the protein CSVGALPSTRTQYF.

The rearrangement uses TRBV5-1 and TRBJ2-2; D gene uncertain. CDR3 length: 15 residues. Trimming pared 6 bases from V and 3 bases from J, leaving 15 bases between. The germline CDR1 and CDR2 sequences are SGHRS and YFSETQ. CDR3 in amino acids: CASTPGSRDTGELFF. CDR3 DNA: TGCGCCAGCACCCCAGGAAGTAGGGACACCGGGGAGCTGTTTTTT. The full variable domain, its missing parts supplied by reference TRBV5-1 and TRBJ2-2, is KAGVTQTPRYLIKTRGQQVTLSCSPISGHRSVSWYQQTPGQGLQFLFEYFSETQRNKGNFPGRFSGRQFSNSRSEMNVSTLELGDSALYLCASTPGSRDTGELFFGEGSRLTVL.

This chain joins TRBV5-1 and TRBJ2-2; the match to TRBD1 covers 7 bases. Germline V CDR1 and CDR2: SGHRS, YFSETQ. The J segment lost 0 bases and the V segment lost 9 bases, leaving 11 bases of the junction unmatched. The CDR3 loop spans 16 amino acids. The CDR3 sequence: CATAASGTANTGELFF. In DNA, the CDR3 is TGCGCCACCGCAGCCTCCGGGACAGCGAACACCGGGGAGCTGTTTTTT.

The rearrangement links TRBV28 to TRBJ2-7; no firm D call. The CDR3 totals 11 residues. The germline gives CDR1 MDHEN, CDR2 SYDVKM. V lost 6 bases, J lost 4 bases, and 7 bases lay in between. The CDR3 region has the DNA TGTGCCAGCAGATCAAATTACGAGCAGTACTTC. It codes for CASRSNYEQYF.

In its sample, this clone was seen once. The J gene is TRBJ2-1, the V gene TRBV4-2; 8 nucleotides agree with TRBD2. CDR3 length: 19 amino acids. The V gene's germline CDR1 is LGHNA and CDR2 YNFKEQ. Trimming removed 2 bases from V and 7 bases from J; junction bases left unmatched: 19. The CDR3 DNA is TGTGCCAGCAGCCAATACAGTCGCTTGGGGGCGGGAGGAGGAAATGAGCAGTTCTTC. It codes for CASSQYSRLGAGGGNEQFF.

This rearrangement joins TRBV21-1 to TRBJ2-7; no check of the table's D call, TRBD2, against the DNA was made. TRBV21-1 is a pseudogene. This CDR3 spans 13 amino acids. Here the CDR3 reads CAIWTLTPYEQYF. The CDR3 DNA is TGTGCCATCTGGACTCTTACCCCCTACGAGCAGTACTTC.

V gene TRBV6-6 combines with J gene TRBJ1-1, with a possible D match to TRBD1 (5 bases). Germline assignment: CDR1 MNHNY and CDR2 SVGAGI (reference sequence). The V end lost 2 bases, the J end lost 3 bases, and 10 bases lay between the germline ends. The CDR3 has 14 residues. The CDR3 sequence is CASSYGTLDTEAFF. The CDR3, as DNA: TGTGCCAGCAGTTACGGGACTTTGGACACTGAAGCTTTCTTT.

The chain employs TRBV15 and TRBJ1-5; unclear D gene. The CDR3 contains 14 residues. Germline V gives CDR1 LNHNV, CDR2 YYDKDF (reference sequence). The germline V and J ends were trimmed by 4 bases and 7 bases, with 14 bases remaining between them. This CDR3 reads CATSKVTQTQPQHF. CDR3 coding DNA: TGTGCCACCAGCAAAGTTACACAGACCCAGCCCCAGCATTTT.

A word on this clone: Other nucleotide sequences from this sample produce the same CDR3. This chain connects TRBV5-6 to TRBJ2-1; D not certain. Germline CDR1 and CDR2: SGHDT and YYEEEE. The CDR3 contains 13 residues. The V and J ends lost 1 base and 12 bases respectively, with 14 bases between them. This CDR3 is CASSLYAPSGQFF. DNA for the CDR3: TGTGCCAGCAGCTTGTATGCTCCTAGTGGGCAGTTCTTC.

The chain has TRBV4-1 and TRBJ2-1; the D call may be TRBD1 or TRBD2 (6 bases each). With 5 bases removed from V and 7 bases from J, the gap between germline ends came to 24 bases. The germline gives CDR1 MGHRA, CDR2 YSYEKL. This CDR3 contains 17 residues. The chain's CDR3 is CASSARIGQGTGNEQFF. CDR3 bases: TGCGCCAGCAGCGCGCGAATAGGGCAGGGGACTGGGAATGAGCAGTTCTTC.

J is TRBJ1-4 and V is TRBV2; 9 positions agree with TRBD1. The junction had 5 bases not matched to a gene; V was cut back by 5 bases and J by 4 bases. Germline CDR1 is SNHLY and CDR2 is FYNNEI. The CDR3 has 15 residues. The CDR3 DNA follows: TGTGCCAGCAGTCGGAACAGGGGGCGTAATGAAAAACTGTTTTTT. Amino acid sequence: CASSRNRGRNEKLFF.

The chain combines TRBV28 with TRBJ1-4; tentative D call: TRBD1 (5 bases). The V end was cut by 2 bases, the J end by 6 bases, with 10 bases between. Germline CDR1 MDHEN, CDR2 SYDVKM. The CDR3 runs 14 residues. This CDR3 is CASSLGGGDEKLFF. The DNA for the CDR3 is TGTGCCAGCAGTTTAGGGGGAGGGGATGAAAAACTGTTTTTT.

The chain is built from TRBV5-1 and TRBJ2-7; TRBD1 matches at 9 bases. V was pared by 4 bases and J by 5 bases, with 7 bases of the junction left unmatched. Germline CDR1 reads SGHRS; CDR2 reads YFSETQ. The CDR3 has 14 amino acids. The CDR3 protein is CASSVDRGLDEQYF. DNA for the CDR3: TGCGCCAGCAGCGTAGACAGGGGGTTGGACGAGCAGTACTTC.

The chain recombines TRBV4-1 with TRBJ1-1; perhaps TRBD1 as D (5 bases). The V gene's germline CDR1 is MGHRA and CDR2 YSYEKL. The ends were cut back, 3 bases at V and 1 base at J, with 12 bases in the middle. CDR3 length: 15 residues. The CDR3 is CASSHLITGNTEAFF. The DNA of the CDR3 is TGCGCCAGCAGCCATCTAATTACAGGGAACACTGAAGCTTTCTTT.

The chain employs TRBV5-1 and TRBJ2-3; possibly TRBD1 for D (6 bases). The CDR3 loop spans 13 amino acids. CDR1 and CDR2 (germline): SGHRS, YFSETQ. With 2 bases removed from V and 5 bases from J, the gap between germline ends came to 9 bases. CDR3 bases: TGCGCCAGCAGCTTATCACAGGGAGATACGCAGTATTTT. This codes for CASSLSQGDTQYF.

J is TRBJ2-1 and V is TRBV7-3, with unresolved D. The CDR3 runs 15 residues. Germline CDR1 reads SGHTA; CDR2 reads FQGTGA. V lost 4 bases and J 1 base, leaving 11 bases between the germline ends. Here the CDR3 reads CASSSGPSSYNEQFF. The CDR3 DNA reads TGTGCCAGCAGCTCGGGTCCTTCGTCCTACAATGAGCAGTTCTTC.

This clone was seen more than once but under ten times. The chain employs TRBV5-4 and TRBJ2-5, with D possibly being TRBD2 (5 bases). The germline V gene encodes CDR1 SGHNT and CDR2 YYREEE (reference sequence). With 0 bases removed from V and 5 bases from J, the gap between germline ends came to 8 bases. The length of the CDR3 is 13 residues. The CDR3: CASSLASLETQYF. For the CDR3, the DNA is TGTGCCAGCAGCTTGGCTAGCCTGGAGACCCAGTACTTC. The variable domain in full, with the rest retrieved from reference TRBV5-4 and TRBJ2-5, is ETGVTQSPTHLIKTRGQQVTLRCSSQSGHNTVSWYQQALGQGPQFIFQYYREEENGRGNFPPRFSGLQFPNYSSELNVNALELDDSALYLCASSLASLETQYFGPGTRLLVL.

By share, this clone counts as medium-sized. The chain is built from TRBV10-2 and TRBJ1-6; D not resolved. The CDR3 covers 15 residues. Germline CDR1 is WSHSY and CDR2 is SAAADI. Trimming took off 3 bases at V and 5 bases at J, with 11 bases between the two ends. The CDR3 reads CASSDTLVDNSPLHF. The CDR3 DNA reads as TGCGCCAGCAGTGATACCCTCGTAGATAATTCACCCCTCCACTTT.

The CDR3 sequence: CASSPAGLAGSEQFF. The CDR3 DNA sequence: TGTGCCAGCTCACCAGCCGGACTAGCGGGCTCTGAGCAGTTCTTC. The rearrangement joins TRBV18 to TRBJ2-1, with 11 nucleotides matching TRBD2. Germline CDR1 KGHSH, CDR2 LQKENI. The CDR3 loop spans 15 amino acids. V lost 2 bases and J lost 9; bases outside the gene matches: 6.

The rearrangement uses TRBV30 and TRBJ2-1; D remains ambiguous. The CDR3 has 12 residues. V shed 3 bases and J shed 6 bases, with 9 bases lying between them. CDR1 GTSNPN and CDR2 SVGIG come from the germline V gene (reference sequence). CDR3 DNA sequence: TGTGCCTGGAGGCCTATAGGCAATGAGCAGTTCTTC. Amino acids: CAWRPIGNEQFF. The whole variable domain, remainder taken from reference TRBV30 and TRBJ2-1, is SQTIHQWPATLVQPVGSPLSLECTVEGTSNPNLYWYRQAAGRGLQLLFYSVGIGQISSEVPQNLSASRPQDRQFILSSKKLLLSDSGFYLCAWRPIGNEQFFGPGTRLTVL.

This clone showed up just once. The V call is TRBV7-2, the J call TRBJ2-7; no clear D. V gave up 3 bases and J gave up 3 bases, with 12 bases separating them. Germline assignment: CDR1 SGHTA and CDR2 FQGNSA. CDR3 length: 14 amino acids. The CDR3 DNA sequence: TGTGCCAGCAGCTTCCCCCTAGGTAACTACGAGCAGTACTTC. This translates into CASSFPLGNYEQYF.

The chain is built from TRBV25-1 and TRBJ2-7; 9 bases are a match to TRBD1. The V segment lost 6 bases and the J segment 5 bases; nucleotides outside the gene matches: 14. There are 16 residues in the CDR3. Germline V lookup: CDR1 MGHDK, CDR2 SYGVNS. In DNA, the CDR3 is TGTGCCAGCAGCCCCATCGGGACAGGGACCCATCACGAGCAGTACTTC. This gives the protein CASSPIGTGTHHEQYF.